This note documents a single T cell receptor (beta chain) sequence. The data derive from a study of OX40 agonist ivuxolimab in advanced cancers. Per the germline V gene, CDR1 is SGHTS and CDR2 is YDEGEE. The CDR3 is made up of 15 amino acids. V lost 3 bases and J 7 bases, leaving 17 bases between the germline ends. TCRdb's table, derived via immunoSEQ multiplex PCR, lists solely in-frame clones and lacks some. Among roughly 81,000 clones listed, 80% to 90% were seen once. This TCR came from an adult with an advanced solid tumor such as melanoma, head and neck, liver or kidney cancer. V gene TRBV5-8 combines with J gene TRBJ1-5; D gene ambiguous. Sequenced material: CD4+ or CD8+ T cells sorted from blood, taken in a trial of the OX40 agonist ivuxolimab. The CDR3 spells CASSSFKVPGQPQHF. CDR3 sequence (DNA): TGTGCCAGCAGCTCCTTTAAGGTCCCGGGGCAGCCCCAGCATTTT. Based on the CDR3 plus reference TRBV5-8 and TRBJ1-5, the full variable domain is EAGVTQSPTHLIKTRGQQATLRCSPISGHTSVYWYQQALGLGLQFLLWYDEGEERNRGNFPPRFSGRQFPNYSSELNVNALELEDSALYLCASSSFKVPGQPQHFGDGTRLSIL.